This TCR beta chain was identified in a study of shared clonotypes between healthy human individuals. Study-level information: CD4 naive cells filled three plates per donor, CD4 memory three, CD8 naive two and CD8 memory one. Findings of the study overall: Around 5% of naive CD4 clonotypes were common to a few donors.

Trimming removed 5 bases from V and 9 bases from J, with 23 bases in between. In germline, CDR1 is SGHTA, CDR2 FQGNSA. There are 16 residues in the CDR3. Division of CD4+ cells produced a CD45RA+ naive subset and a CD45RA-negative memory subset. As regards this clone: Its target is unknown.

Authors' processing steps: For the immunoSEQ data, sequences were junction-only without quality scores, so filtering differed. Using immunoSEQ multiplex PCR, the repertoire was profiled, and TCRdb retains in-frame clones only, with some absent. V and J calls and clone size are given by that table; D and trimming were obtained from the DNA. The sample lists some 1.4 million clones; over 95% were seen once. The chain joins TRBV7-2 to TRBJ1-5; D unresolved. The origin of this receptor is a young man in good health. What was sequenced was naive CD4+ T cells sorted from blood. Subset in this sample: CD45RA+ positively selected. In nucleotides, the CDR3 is TGTGCCAGCAGCCCCACATTCGACGGAAAACGGTGGCCCCAGCATTTT. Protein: CASSPTFDGKRWPQHF.